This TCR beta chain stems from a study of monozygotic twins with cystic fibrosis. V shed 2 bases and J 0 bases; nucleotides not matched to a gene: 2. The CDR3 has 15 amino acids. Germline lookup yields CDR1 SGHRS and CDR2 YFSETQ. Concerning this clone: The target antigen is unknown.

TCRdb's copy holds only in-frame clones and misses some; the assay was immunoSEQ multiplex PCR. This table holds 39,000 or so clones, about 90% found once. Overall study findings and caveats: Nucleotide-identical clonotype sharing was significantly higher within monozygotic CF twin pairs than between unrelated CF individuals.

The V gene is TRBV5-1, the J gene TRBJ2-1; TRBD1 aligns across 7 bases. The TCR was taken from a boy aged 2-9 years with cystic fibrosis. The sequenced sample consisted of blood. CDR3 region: CASSFRDSSYNEQFF. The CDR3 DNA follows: TGCGCCAGCAGCTTCCGGGACAGCTCCTACAATGAGCAGTTCTTC.